The clone carrying this TCR beta chain has a handful of counts. Antigen specificity is unknown. Germline V gene sequence: CDR1 SGDLS, CDR2 YYNGEE. J gave up 4 bases and V 3 bases, and 3 bases lay outside the gene matches. The CDR3 contains 14 residues. The source of the sample is a study of identical twins. Whole-study findings and limits: Potential partial confounding of zero-insertion analyses by invariant MAIT and iNKT cells was noted. It was out-of-frame TCR alpha sharing in monozygotic twins that models underestimated.

Template switching supplied a universal primer site; unique molecular identifiers were carried on the cDNA. TCRdb itself ran the 5' RACE reads through MiXCR, one entry per CDR3 protein. The sample records 200,000 to 250,000 distinct CDR3 sequences, more than 9.5% being singletons. This sample also appeared in a second study, on yellow fever vaccine responses in identical twins.

The receptor was isolated from a young woman in good health. Sequenced input: memory (CD45RO+) T cells sorted from blood. The V call is TRBV9, the J call TRBJ1-4; 7 positions agree with TRBD1. The CDR3 bases are TGTGCCAGCAGCGCGGGACAGAGTAATGAAAAACTGTTTTTT. It encodes CASSAGQSNEKLFF. Filled out from reference TRBV9 and TRBJ1-4, the complete variable domain reads DSGVTQTPKHLITATGQRVTLRCSPRSGDLSVYWYQQSLDQGLQFLIQYYNGEERAKGNILERFSAQQFPDLHSELNLSSLELGDSALYFCASSAGQSNEKLFFGSGTQLSVL.